The 28 T cell receptor beta chains listed next were all sequenced from one sample in a study of blood T cell repertoires in COVID-19. Profiling relied on immunoSEQ multiplex PCR, and the TCRdb table lists in-frame clones only, not all of them. The table lists more than 350,000 clones, 87% of them singletons. The source material was PBMCs or T cells enriched from blood (not recorded which). These receptors were taken from a woman aged 45-65 years who had recovered from COVID-19.

This chain uses TRBV27 with TRBJ1-5; D remains ambiguous. This CDR3 is built from 14 residues. The ends were cut back, 6 bases at V and 2 bases at J, with 11 bases in the middle. CDR1 MNHEY and CDR2 SMNVEV come from the germline V gene (reference sequence). This chain's CDR3 is CASRKPRGNQPQHF. CDR3 in DNA: TGTGCCAGCAGAAAGCCTCGAGGCAATCAGCCCCAGCATTTT.

The table lists this clone with a count of one. The V and J genes are TRBV3-1 (or the pseudogene TRBV3-2) and TRBJ1-3, with D tentatively TRBD1 (5 bases). The CDR3 contains 14 residues. The germline V gene encodes CDR1 LGHDT and CDR2 YNNKEL (reference sequence). The germline V and J ends were trimmed by 1 base and 6 bases, with 10 bases remaining between them. The CDR3 DNA sequence: TGTGCCAGCAGCCAAGCCGGCAGGGAAAACACCATATATTTT. Protein: CASSQAGRENTIYF.

This clone has only a few counts. CDR3 sequence: CASSVASGSSGNTIYF. For the CDR3, the DNA is TGCGCCAGCAGCGTCGCCTCGGGTAGCTCTGGAAACACCATATATTTT. The V and J genes are TRBV5-1 and TRBJ1-3; D is undetermined. V was cut by 4 bases and J by 0 bases, with 14 bases left in between. The germline CDR1 and CDR2 sequences are SGHRS and YFSETQ. The CDR3 runs to 16 residues.

The chain has TRBV29-1 and TRBJ2-7; TRBD2 matches at 12 bases. Per the germline V gene, CDR1 is SQVTM and CDR2 is ANQGSEA. J lost 5 bases, V lost 7 bases, and 6 bases had no gene match. This CDR3 comprises 13 residues. The CDR3 here is CSAEGLAGNEQYF. CDR3 nucleotides: TGCAGCGCCGAGGGACTAGCGGGTAACGAGCAGTACTTC.

The chain joins TRBV28 to TRBJ1-2, with 7 bases aligning to TRBD1. The CDR3 is made up of 14 amino acids. CDR1 is MDHEN, CDR2 SYDVKM, per germline. The trim removed 6 bases at V and 3 bases at J, leaving 7 bases unmatched. The CDR3 DNA reads TGTGCCAGCAGCTCAGGGGGGCGGGACTATGGCTACACCTTC. Translating it yields CASSSGGRDYGYTF.

This clone was seen many times. The chain joins TRBV4-1 to TRBJ1-2, with 7 bases identical to TRBD1. Germline V gene data show CDR1 as MGHRA and CDR2 as YSYEKL. The V gene end was trimmed by 2 bases and the J gene end by 7 bases; junction bases not matched to a gene: 13. The CDR3 consists of 16 residues. CDR3 coding DNA: TGCGCCAGCAGCCAAACAACTGACAGGGAGTACGGTGGCTACACCTTC. Translation: CASSQTTDREYGGYTF.

The chain has TRBV28 and TRBJ2-7; 11 positions match TRBD1. This CDR3 is 15 amino acids long. Germline assignment: CDR1 MDHEN and CDR2 SYDVKM. J gave up 2 bases and V 7 bases, and 7 bases lay outside the gene matches. The CDR3 nucleotides read TGTGCCAGCAACTCGGGGGGACAGGGGGCCTACGAGCAGTACTTC. It encodes CASNSGGQGAYEQYF.

V is TRBV7-2 and J is TRBJ2-5; perhaps TRBD2 as D (6 bases). Germline V gene lookup returns CDR1 SGHTA and CDR2 FQGNSA. V lost 3 bases and J 2 bases, leaving 7 bases between the germline ends. The CDR3 sequence is 13 residues long. CDR3 coding DNA: TGTGCCAGCAGCTTTGGGGGGCAAGAGACCCAGTACTTC. Translated: CASSFGGQETQYF.

The gene calls are TRBV7-2 and TRBJ1-1; D uncertain. Trimming cost V 1 base and J 1 base, with 7 bases left between them. The germline CDR1 and CDR2 sequences are SGHTA and FQGNSA. This CDR3 has 14 amino acids. CDR3 protein: CASSLVRRNTEAFF. CDR3 nucleotide sequence: TGTGCCAGCAGCTTAGTACGGAGGAACACTGAAGCTTTCTTT.

V gene TRBV19 combines with J gene TRBJ2-3; no definite D call. Trimming shortened V by 7 bases and J by 1 base, and 6 bases separated the two germline ends. The CDR3 consists of 12 residues. The germline V gene encodes CDR1 LNHDA and CDR2 SQIVND (reference sequence). CDR3 sequence (DNA): TGTGCCAGTACCCCCGGCACAGATACGCAGTATTTT. It yields the protein CASTPGTDTQYF.

Notes on this clone: This sample includes further DNA sequences coding for the same CDR3. The chain recombines TRBV30 with TRBJ1-2; no definite D call. Germline V gene sequence: CDR1 GTSNPN, CDR2 SVGIG (reference sequence). The CDR3 is made up of 11 amino acids. Trimming cost V 1 base and J 5 bases, with 5 bases left between them. The CDR3, as DNA: TGTGCCTGGAGTGCGGGGTATGGCTACACCTTC. Protein sequence: CAWSAGYGYTF.

This clone showed up just once. The rearrangement links TRBV6-1 to TRBJ1-4; D not certain. Germline assignment: CDR1 MNHNS and CDR2 SASEGT. Trimming removed 3 bases from V and 0 bases from J, with 11 bases in between. CDR3 size: 16 residues. CDR3 DNA: TGTGCCAGCAGTGAGGGGAGTGCTGCAACTAATGAAAAACTGTTTTTT. As protein: CASSEGSAATNEKLFF.

The gene calls are TRBV30 and TRBJ1-6, with D uncertain. This CDR3 has 14 residues. Germline loops: CDR1 GTSNPN, CDR2 SVGIG (reference sequence). The V gene lost 2 bases and the J gene lost 10 bases, with 15 bases spanning the gap. The CDR3 spells CAWSLSTPESPLHF. DNA for the CDR3: TGTGCCTGGAGTCTTTCGACACCAGAATCACCCCTCCACTTT.

The chain has TRBV6-5 and TRBJ2-5; 8 bases line up with TRBD1. Germline CDR1 is MNHEY and CDR2 is SVGAGI. The CDR3 runs to 14 residues. V trimming: 6 bases; J trimming: 5 bases; junction bases outside the gene matches: 8. CDR3 sequence reads: CASRQTPGGETQYF. CDR3 in DNA: TGTGCCAGCAGGCAGACGCCAGGGGGCGAGACCCAGTACTTC.

CDR3 DNA: TGTGCCAGCTCACCACCAGGGGCCGGAACTGAAGCTTTCTTT. This sequence encodes CASSPPGAGTEAFF. V is TRBV18 and J is TRBJ1-1, with TRBD1 as a possible D gene (5 bases). The germline V gene encodes CDR1 KGHSH and CDR2 LQKENI. The germline V and J ends were trimmed by 0 bases and 5 bases, with 10 bases remaining between them. The CDR3 is 14 residues long. The full variable domain, with the rest looked up from reference TRBV18 and TRBJ1-1, is NAGVMQNPRHLVRRRGQEARLRCSPMKGHSHVYWYRQLPEEGLKFMVYLQKENIIDESGMPKERFSAEFPKEGPSILRIQQVVRGDSAAYFCASSPPGAGTEAFFGQGTRLTVV.

The chain joins TRBV27 to TRBJ1-3; TRBD1 aligns across 7 bases. Germline V CDR1 and CDR2: MNHEY, SMNVEV (reference sequence). Trimming took 5 bases from V and 10 from J; bases not matched to a gene: 11. This CDR3 region has 14 residues. In DNA form, the CDR3 reads TGTGCCAGCAGTCTAAAGCGTGACAGGGCAACCATATATTTT. Residues: CASSLKRDRATIYF.

The DNA of the CDR3 is TGTGCCAGCAGCGGGCCCCAGGGGAACACTGAAGCTTTCTTT. Translation: CASSGPQGNTEAFF. The rearrangement uses TRBV9 and TRBJ1-1; possibly TRBD1 for D (5 bases). This CDR3 has 14 amino acids. The germline gives CDR1 SGDLS, CDR2 YYNGEE. V gave up 3 bases and J gave up 1 base, with 10 bases separating them.

In this sample, this clone turned up many times. Other DNA sequences in this specimen translate into the identical CDR3. The chain joins TRBV9 to TRBJ1-5; no firm D call. Germline V lookup: CDR1 SGDLS, CDR2 YYNGEE. This CDR3 spans 14 amino acids. The V gene lost 0 bases and the J gene lost 0 bases, with 4 bases spanning the gap. This CDR3 is CASSVDGSNQPQHF. The CDR3 DNA is TGTGCCAGCAGCGTAGACGGTAGCAATCAGCCCCAGCATTTT.

V usage is TRBV5-1 and J usage is TRBJ2-3, with D uncertain. CDR1 and CDR2 from the germline V gene are SGHRS and YFSETQ. The CDR3 totals 16 residues. Trimming removed 0 bases from V and 0 bases from J, with 11 bases in between. The CDR3 bases are TGCGCCAGCAGCTTGGGCAGGAAAACTAGCACAGATACGCAGTATTTT. Its translation is CASSLGRKTSTDTQYF. The whole variable domain, filled in from reference TRBV5-1 and TRBJ2-3, reads KAGVTQTPRYLIKTRGQQVTLSCSPISGHRSVSWYQQTPGQGLQFLFEYFSETQRNKGNFPGRFSGRQFSNSRSEMNVSTLELGDSALYLCASSLGRKTSTDTQYFGPGTRLTVL.

The V gene is TRBV3-1 (or the pseudogene TRBV3-2), the J gene TRBJ2-7, with D possibly TRBD1 on 5 matching bases. This CDR3 has 11 amino acids. Per the germline V gene, CDR1 is LGHDT and CDR2 is YNNKEL (reference sequence). Between the trimmed V and J ends, which lost 7 bases and 10 bases, there was a span of 14 bases. CDR3 sequence (DNA): TGTGCCAGCACTCATCAAGGGGATCAGTACTTC. It specifies CASTHQGDQYF.

V and J are TRBV11-1 and TRBJ2-2, with D possibly being TRBD1 (6 bases). The germline V gene has CDR1 SGHAT and CDR2 FQDESV (reference sequence). The V end was cut by 4 bases, the J end by 4 bases, with 10 bases between. There are 14 residues in the CDR3. Written as DNA, the CDR3 is TGTGCCAGCAGCTCGGGACACTTCACCGGGGAGCTGTTTTTT. Translating gives CASSSGHFTGELFF.

The CDR3 is CTSSQWGPSGGNCIQYF. The CDR3, as DNA: TGCACCAGCAGCCAGTGGGGCCCCAGCGGGGGGAATTGCATTCAGTACTTC. The V gene is TRBV1, the J gene TRBJ2-4; the table's TRBD2 call for D was not verified on the DNA. TRBV1 is tagged as a pseudogene. The CDR3 has 17 residues.

This rearrangement joins TRBV5-1 to TRBJ1-5, with 8 bases matching TRBD1. This CDR3 comprises 14 residues. V lost 5 bases and J lost 4; bases outside the gene matches: 5. The germline CDR1 and CDR2 sequences are SGHRS and YFSETQ. The CDR3 DNA sequence: TGCGCCAGCAGAGAGGGGACAGGTAATCAGCCCCAGCATTTT. Translated: CASREGTGNQPQHF.

The chain joins TRBV19 to TRBJ1-3, with a tentative D call TRBD1 (5 bases). CDR1 and CDR2 (germline): LNHDA, SQIVND (reference sequence). V gave up 4 bases and J gave up 4 bases, with 11 bases separating them. The CDR3 is 14 residues long. DNA for the CDR3: TGTGCCAGTAGTACGGAGGGGTACGGAAACACCATATATTTT. This gives the protein CASSTEGYGNTIYF.

This chain links TRBV6-4 with TRBJ2-1, with TRBD2 identical over 15 bases. This CDR3 region has 15 residues. After removal of 4 bases from V and 9 bases from J, the junction contained 4 bases not matched to a gene. The germline gives CDR1 MRHNA, CDR2 SNTAGT. In DNA, the CDR3 is TGTGCCAGCAGTGCCGGGACTAGCGGGGGGTTTGAGCAGTTCTTC. Its translation is CASSAGTSGGFEQFF.

This chain uses TRBV19 with TRBJ1-1; D not certain. The CDR3 totals 14 residues. V shed 5 bases and J shed 2 bases, with 12 bases lying between them. Germline V gene data show CDR1 as LNHDA and CDR2 as SQIVND (reference sequence). The CDR3 nucleotides read TGTGCCAGTAGTGACGACACGTTCAACACTGAAGCTTTCTTT. It translates to CASSDDTFNTEAFF. Looking up the rest from reference TRBV19 and TRBJ1-1 gives the full variable domain: DGGITQSPKYLFRKEGQNVTLSCEQNLNHDAMYWYRQDPGQGLRLIYYSQIVNDFQKGDIAEGYSVSREKKESFPLTVTSAQKNPTAFYLCASSDDTFNTEAFFGQGTRLTVV.

The CDR3 DNA sequence: TGCGCCAGCAGCTCCGGGACAGGGGATACTGAAGCTTTCTTT. This gives the protein CASSSGTGDTEAFF. This chain links TRBV5-1 with TRBJ1-1; 10 bases are a match to TRBD1. The V gene end was trimmed by 3 bases and the J gene end by 5 bases; junction bases not matched to a gene: 4. The germline CDR1 and CDR2 sequences are SGHRS and YFSETQ. This CDR3 has 14 amino acids.

V and J are TRBV2 and TRBJ1-2, with TRBD1 matching 11 bases. Germline values: CDR1 SNHLY, CDR2 FYNNEI. The ends lost 5 bases at V and 6 bases at J; junction bases unmatched: 5. The CDR3 contains 14 residues. Written as DNA, the CDR3 is TGTGCCAGCAGTCTTGGGACAGGGGGTCATGGCTACACCTTC. Its protein product is CASSLGTGGHGYTF.